This TCR beta chain originates from a study of CD8 T cells in Susac syndrome. Random hexamers were used to reverse transcribe roughly 0.45 to 1 ug of RNA. Amplification of the TCR beta CDR3 was carried out by immunoSEQ multiplex PCR, which spanned a total of 54 Vbeta and 13 Jbeta segments. TCRdb re-called the immunoSEQ multiplex PCR reads with MiXCR, one entry per CDR3 protein. The sample shows around 200,000 distinct CDR3 sequences, 95% of them seen only once. CD8+ and CD4+ T cells from blood underwent TCR beta sequencing. TEMRA cells were enriched by FACS, while CD8+ and CD4+ T cells were obtained through a negative isolation that was performed magnetically. Germline trimming cut 6 bases from V and 4 bases from J; bases unmatched to any gene: 14. The germline V gene encodes CDR1 DFQATT and CDR2 SNEGSKA (reference sequence). The CDR3 is 15 amino acids.

The chain uses TRBV20-1 and TRBJ1-2, with 7 positions matching TRBD1. Sequencing was performed on CD4+ T cells from PBMCs. The TCR was taken from a human donor in good health. For the CDR3, the DNA is TGCAGTGCCAGCCCTAACAGGGGTCTACCCTATGGCTACACCTTC. Translated: CSASPNRGLPYGYTF.